What follows are 21 T cell receptor beta chains derived from one specimen sequenced in a study of T cells after somatic rescue of genetic block. The assay was immunoSEQ multiplex PCR, and TCRdb's table has in-frame clones only and misses some. The data show over 55,000 clones, with 92% seen just once and approximately 3% held by the top ten. Input material: peripheral blood mononuclear cells (PBMCs). All receptors come from a middle-aged man.

The V call is TRBV15, the J call TRBJ2-7, with D unclear. The CDR3 is made up of 14 amino acids. Looked up from germline, CDR1 is LNHNV and CDR2 is YYDKDF (reference sequence). V lost 0 bases and J 5 bases, leaving 11 bases between the germline ends. CDR3 DNA sequence: TGTGCCACCAGCAGAGATAGAGAGGTCGACGAGCAGTACTTC. Translated, it gives CATSRDREVDEQYF.

Comments on this clone: A junction end diverges from the germline sequence, so it may reflect a read error. J is TRBJ2-3 and V is TRBV5-4; 13 bases map to TRBD2. CDR3 size: 15 residues. Germline CDR1 and CDR2: SGHNT and YYREEE (reference sequence). The DNA of the CDR3 is TGTGCCAGCAGCTGGGCCGGGACTAGCGGGGATAGGCAGTATTTT. Protein sequence: CASSWAGTSGDRQYF.

This chain uses TRBV12-2 with TRBJ2-7; the table's D gene call, TRBD2, was not cross checked with the DNA. TRBV12-2 is an annotated pseudogene. The CDR3 runs 14 residues. The CDR3 DNA reads as TGTGCAAGTCGTATCCGGGCCCCAGCGGGCGAGCAGTACTTC. It codes for CASRIRAPAGEQYF.

This rearrangement joins TRBV21-1 to TRBJ2-1; the table's D call of TRBD1 was not tested on the DNA. TRBV21-1 is a pseudogene segment. The CDR3 is 15 residues long. CDR3 bases: TGTGCCAGCAGCGTAAACAGAAGGTTACACAATGAGCAGTTCTTC. Translating gives CASSVNRRLHNEQFF.

The chain is built from TRBV30 and TRBJ2-2; 8 nucleotides align to TRBD2. CDR1 is GTSNPN and CDR2 is SVGIG in the germline V gene (reference sequence). The trim removed 3 bases at V and 4 bases at J, leaving 10 bases unmatched. The CDR3 has 16 residues. CDR3 residues: CAWSQIGTSVTGELFF. CDR3 DNA: TGTGCCTGGAGCCAGATTGGGACTAGTGTCACCGGGGAGCTGTTTTTT.

V usage is TRBV5-4 and J usage is TRBJ1-3, with 8 nucleotides matching TRBD1. Germline V lookup: CDR1 SGHNT, CDR2 YYREEE (reference sequence). This CDR3 has 17 amino acids. V gave up 0 bases and J gave up 6 bases; unmatched junction bases: 11. The CDR3 nucleotides read TGTGCCAGCAGCTTGGTCGGACAGGGACTCTCGCCAAACACCATATATTTT. Translating it yields CASSLVGQGLSPNTIYF.

The chain couples TRBV30 to TRBJ1-3; D is uncertain. This CDR3 comprises 15 residues. Germline V gene lookup returns CDR1 GTSNPN and CDR2 SVGIG (reference sequence). The ends were cut back, 0 bases at V and 3 bases at J, with 12 bases in the middle. The DNA for the CDR3 is TGTGCCTGGAGTGTACGCGGAGTACATGGAAACACCATATATTTT. Translated: CAWSVRGVHGNTIYF.

CDR3 nucleotides: TGTGCCAGCAGTTCCCCAAATCAGCCCCAGCATTTT. It specifies CASSSPNQPQHF. The chain uses TRBV28 and TRBJ1-5; the D is unclear. Trimming left V 4 bases short and J 4 bases short, with 5 bases between. There are 12 residues in the CDR3. Looked up from germline, CDR1 is MDHEN and CDR2 is SYDVKM.

A note on this clone: One end of the junction is discordant with germline, which a read error may explain. This chain joins TRBV7-9 and TRBJ2-5; maybe TRBD1 (5 bases). Per the germline V gene, CDR1 is SEHNR and CDR2 is FQNEAQ (reference sequence). There are 11 residues in the CDR3. The DNA of the CDR3 is TGTGCCAGCAGCTTGGGCACAGGCCTTAACTTC. It specifies CASSLGTGLNF.

CDR3 DNA: TGTGCCAGCAGCCAAGCGACTGGAAACACCATATATTTT. As protein: CASSQATGNTIYF. V usage is TRBV9 and J usage is TRBJ1-3; D unresolved. The CDR3 is 13 residues long. V lost 4 bases to trimming and J lost 2 bases, with 7 bases between them. Germline loops: CDR1 SGDLS, CDR2 YYNGEE.

This chain links TRBV6-1 with TRBJ1-4, with no clear D. V lost 3 bases, J lost 3 bases, and 11 bases lay in between. CDR1 is MNHNS and CDR2 is SASEGT in the germline V gene. This CDR3 has 15 amino acids. CDR3 residues: CASSDPRGSNEKLFF. Written as DNA, the CDR3 is TGTGCCAGCAGTGATCCCCGGGGTTCTAATGAAAAACTGTTTTTT.

V gene TRBV2 combines with J gene TRBJ2-2; D ambiguous. Trimming stripped 8 bases from V and 0 bases from J, with 13 bases between. CDR1 is SNHLY and CDR2 is FYNNEI in the germline V gene. This CDR3 spans 15 amino acids. The CDR3 sequence is CASLVGQTNTGELFF. The CDR3 coding sequence is TGTGCCAGCCTAGTAGGTCAAACGAACACCGGGGAGCTGTTTTTT.

The rearrangement joins TRBV11-3 to TRBJ2-7, with D tentatively TRBD2 (6 bases). The V end lost 5 bases, the J end lost 2 bases, and 13 bases lay between the germline ends. The CDR3 has 14 amino acids. Looked up from germline, CDR1 is SGHNT and CDR2 is YENEEA. CDR3 amino acids: CASSPNGGPYEQYF. The CDR3 nucleotides read TGTGCCAGCAGCCCCAATGGAGGGCCCTACGAGCAGTACTTC.

The gene calls are TRBV2 and TRBJ2-7, with 7 bases identical to TRBD1. The CDR3 is made up of 12 amino acids. Looked up from germline, CDR1 is SNHLY and CDR2 is FYNNEI. Trimming took 10 bases from V and 4 from J; bases not matched to a gene: 7. The CDR3 nucleotides read TGTGCCACCGAGACAGGGTCGTACGAGCAGTACTTC. Translated: CATETGSYEQYF.

This clone appeared once. Other DNA sequences in this sample translate to the same CDR3. The rearrangement joins TRBV2 to TRBJ2-1; 10 positions agree with TRBD2. Germline V gene lookup returns CDR1 SNHLY and CDR2 FYNNEI. Germline trimming cut 3 bases from V and 3 bases from J; bases unmatched to any gene: 2. The length of the CDR3 is 15 residues. The CDR3 sequence: CASSELAGGYNEQFF. DNA for the CDR3: TGTGCCAGCAGTGAGTTAGCGGGGGGCTACAATGAGCAGTTCTTC.

This clone appeared a single time. The gene calls are TRBV6-5 and TRBJ1-4; perhaps TRBD1 as D (6 bases). Germline CDR1 MNHEY, CDR2 SVGAGI. The CDR3 is 15 amino acids. Trimming pared 2 bases from V and 5 bases from J, leaving 12 bases between. The CDR3 nucleotides read TGTGCCAGCAGTTACCGCGGGACAAGAAATGAAAAACTGTTTTTT. This gives the protein CASSYRGTRNEKLFF.

The chain has TRBV18 and TRBJ1-1, with a possible D match to TRBD1 (5 bases). This CDR3 has 16 amino acids. With 2 bases removed from V and 1 base from J, the gap between germline ends came to 14 bases. Germline V gives CDR1 KGHSH, CDR2 LQKENI. The CDR3 region has the DNA TGTGCCAGCTCACCATATTTCGGGGGTTCGAACACTGAAGCTTTCTTT. Translating it yields CASSPYFGGSNTEAFF.

The chain is built from TRBV11-2 and TRBJ2-1, with D possibly being TRBD2 (5 bases). V was clipped by 3 bases and J by 3 bases, with 12 bases between them. Germline-derived CDR1 and CDR2 are SGHAT and FQNNGV. CDR3 length: 15 residues. The CDR3 bases are TGTGCCAGCAGCTTGCGGCTAGCCCGCTACAATGAGCAGTTCTTC. This gives the protein CASSLRLARYNEQFF.

V usage is TRBV28 and J usage is TRBJ1-4; D unresolved. Germline assignment: CDR1 MDHEN and CDR2 SYDVKM. V lost 5 bases and J lost 8, with 12 bases in between. This CDR3 is built from 13 residues. The CDR3 here is CASSLRREEKLFF. The DNA for the CDR3 is TGTGCCAGCAGTCTCCGTAGGGAGGAAAAACTGTTTTTT.

V is TRBV28 and J is TRBJ2-7, with D perhaps assigned TRBD1 or TRBD2 (5 bases each). The CDR3 length is 13 residues. Germline CDR1 reads MDHEN; CDR2 reads SYDVKM. V lost 6 bases and J 1 base, leaving 10 bases between the germline ends. CDR3 sequence: CASRPGPSYEQYF. In DNA, the CDR3 is TGTGCCAGCAGACCGGGACCATCCTACGAGCAGTACTTC.

V and J are TRBV5-1 and TRBJ2-1, with 7 nucleotides matching TRBD2. Germline values: CDR1 SGHRS, CDR2 YFSETQ. This CDR3 has 16 residues. Germline trimming cut 2 bases from V and 8 bases from J; bases unmatched to any gene: 13. The CDR3 region has the DNA TGCGCCAGCAGCTTTACTAGCGCCCCGGAGATTTATGAGCAGTTCTTC. Its translation: CASSFTSAPEIYEQFF.